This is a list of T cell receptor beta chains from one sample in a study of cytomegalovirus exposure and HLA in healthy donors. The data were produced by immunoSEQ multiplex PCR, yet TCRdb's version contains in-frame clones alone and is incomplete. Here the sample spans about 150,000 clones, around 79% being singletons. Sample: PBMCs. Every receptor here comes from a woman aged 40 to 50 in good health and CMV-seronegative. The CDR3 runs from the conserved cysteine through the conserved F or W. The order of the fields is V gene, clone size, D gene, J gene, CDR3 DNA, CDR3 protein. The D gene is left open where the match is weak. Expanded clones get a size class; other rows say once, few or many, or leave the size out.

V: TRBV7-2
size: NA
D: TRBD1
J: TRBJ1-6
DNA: TGTGCCAGCAGCCCATACGGGACAGGGTGGGATTCACCCCTCCACTTT
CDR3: CASSPYGTGWDSPLHF

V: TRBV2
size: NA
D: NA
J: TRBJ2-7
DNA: TGTGCCAGCAGTGAGTACCACGAGCAGTACTTC
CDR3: CASSEYHEQYF

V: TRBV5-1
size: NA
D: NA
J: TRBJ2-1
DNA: TGCGCCAGCAGCTTGGACAGGGACTCCTACAATGAGCAGTTCTTC
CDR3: CASSLDRDSYNEQFF

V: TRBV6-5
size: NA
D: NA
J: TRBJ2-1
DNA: TGTGCCAGCAGAAAGGACAGTGAAGTCTACAATGAGCAGTTCTTC
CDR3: CASRKDSEVYNEQFF

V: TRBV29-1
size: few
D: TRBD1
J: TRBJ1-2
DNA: TGCAGCGTTGAATTAGGTTTAGGGACAGTGTATTCGGTCGGTGGCTACACCTTC
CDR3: CSVELGLGTVYSVGGYTF

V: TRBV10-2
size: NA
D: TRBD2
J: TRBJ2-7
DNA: TGCGCCAGCGGCGGGACTAGAGTCTACGAGCAGTACTTC
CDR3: CASGGTRVYEQYF

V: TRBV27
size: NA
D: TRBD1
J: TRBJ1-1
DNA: TGTGCCAGCAGTCGAAGCCTTACAGGGGACACTGAAGCTTTCTTT
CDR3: CASSRSLTGDTEAFF

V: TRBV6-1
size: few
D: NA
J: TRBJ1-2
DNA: TGTGCCAGCAGTGAACGGGCTAACTATGGCTACACCTTC
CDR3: CASSERANYGYTF

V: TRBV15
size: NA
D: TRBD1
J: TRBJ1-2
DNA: TGTGCCACCAGCAGAGAGGGGACAGGGTCGGCGAACTATGGCTACACCTTC
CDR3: CATSREGTGSANYGYTF

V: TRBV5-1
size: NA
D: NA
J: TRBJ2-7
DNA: TGCGCCAGCAGCTTGACAGGGACCTACGAGCAGTACTTC
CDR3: CASSLTGTYEQYF

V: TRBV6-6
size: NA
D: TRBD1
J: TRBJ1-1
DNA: TGTGCCAGCAGTCAGAGACAGGGTGCGAACACTGAAGCTTTCTTT
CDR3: CASSQRQGANTEAFF

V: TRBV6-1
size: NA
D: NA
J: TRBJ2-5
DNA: TGTGCCAGCAGTGAAGCGTGGGACTCAGTCGGGCAAGAGACCCAGTACTTC
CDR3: CASSEAWDSVGQETQYF

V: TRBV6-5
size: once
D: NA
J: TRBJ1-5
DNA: TGTGCCAGCATTCAAACTACTTACTATCAGCCCCAGCATTTT
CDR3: CASIQTTYYQPQHF

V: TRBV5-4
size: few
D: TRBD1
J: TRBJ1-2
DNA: TGTGCCAGCAGCGGCCGGGACAGAGACTATGGCTACACCTTC
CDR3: CASSGRDRDYGYTF

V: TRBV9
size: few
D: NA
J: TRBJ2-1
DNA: TGTGCCAGCAGCCGAGGTTACGGTGAGCAGTTCTTC
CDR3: CASSRGYGEQFF

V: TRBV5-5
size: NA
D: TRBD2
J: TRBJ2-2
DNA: TGTGCCAGCAGCTTGATTTTGGGACTAGCGGGGGGAGAGACCGGGGAGCTGTTTTTT
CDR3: CASSLILGLAGGETGELFF

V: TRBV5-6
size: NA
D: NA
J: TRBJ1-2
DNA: TGTGCCAGCTCCAAAATGGGAGGTGGCTACACCTTC
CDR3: CASSKMGGGYTF

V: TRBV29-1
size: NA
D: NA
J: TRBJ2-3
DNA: TGCAGCGTTGTACGACAGGCTAGCAGGGATACGCAGTATTTT
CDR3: CSVVRQASRDTQYF

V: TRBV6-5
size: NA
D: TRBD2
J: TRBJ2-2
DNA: TGTGCCAGCAGTTATAGTCTAGCGGGGAACACCGGGGAGCTGTTTTTT
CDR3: CASSYSLAGNTGELFF

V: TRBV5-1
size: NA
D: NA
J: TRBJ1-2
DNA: TGCGCCAGCAGCTTGGATCCTAGCGGTGGCTACACCTTC
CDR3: CASSLDPSGGYTF

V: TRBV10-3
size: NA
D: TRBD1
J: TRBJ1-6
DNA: TGTGCCATCAGTGTGGAGGGACAGGGCAATTCACCCCTCCACTTT
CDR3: CAISVEGQGNSPLHF

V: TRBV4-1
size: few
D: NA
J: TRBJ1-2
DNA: TGCGCCAGCAGCAGGTCAGGGTACTACACCTTC
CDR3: CASSRSGYYTF

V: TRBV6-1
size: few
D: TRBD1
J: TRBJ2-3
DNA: TGTGCCAGCAGTGAGTCATTCGACAGGGATTACACAGATACGCAGTATTTT
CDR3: CASSESFDRDYTDTQYF